The present T cell receptor (beta chain) was sequenced within a study of shared clonotypes between healthy human individuals. Sequencing was performed with immunoSEQ multiplex PCR; in TCRdb, only in-frame clones are kept and a portion is missing. The sample shows about 680,000 clones, approximately 75% of them seen only once. All the donors were Caucasian adults who lived in Nashville, Tennessee. This sequence originates from a woman younger than 45 in good health. The sample taken for sequencing was memory CD4+ T cells sorted from blood. Described subset: CD45RA-negative fraction.

CDR3 bases: TGTGCCAGCAGCTTAAGCGGGGGGACCTACGAGCAGTACTTC. It yields the protein CASSLSGGTYEQYF. J is TRBJ2-7 and V is TRBV11-2; 9 nucleotides line up with TRBD2. This CDR3 is 14 amino acids long. Germline CDR1 SGHAT, CDR2 FQNNGV. V gave up 2 bases and J gave up 2 bases; unmatched junction bases: 1.